This T cell receptor (beta chain) emerged from a study of blood T cell repertoires in COVID-19. Study background: Whether acute or convalescent, the COVID-19 samples came from the United States, Italy and Spain.

Source study methods: It was from reference gene primer amplification that nucleated cell counts were estimated. Generated by immunoSEQ multiplex PCR, the TCRdb table keeps only in-frame clones and is missing some. That table supplies the V and J calls and clone size; D and trimming were determined from the DNA. Among 100,000 to 130,000 clones listed, more than 80% were seen once. CDR1 is MGHRA, CDR2 YSYEKL, per germline. The CDR3 length is 16 residues. J gave up 4 bases and V 0 bases, and 4 bases lay outside the gene matches. The sequence derives from a man aged 35-49 years with active or convalescent COVID-19. V gene TRBV4-1 combines with J gene TRBJ1-2; 11 nucleotides agree with TRBD1. The source material was peripheral blood. The CDR3 is CASSQDGTGGFYGYTF. Written as DNA, the CDR3 is TGCGCCAGCAGCCAAGATGGGACAGGGGGGTTCTATGGCTACACCTTC.